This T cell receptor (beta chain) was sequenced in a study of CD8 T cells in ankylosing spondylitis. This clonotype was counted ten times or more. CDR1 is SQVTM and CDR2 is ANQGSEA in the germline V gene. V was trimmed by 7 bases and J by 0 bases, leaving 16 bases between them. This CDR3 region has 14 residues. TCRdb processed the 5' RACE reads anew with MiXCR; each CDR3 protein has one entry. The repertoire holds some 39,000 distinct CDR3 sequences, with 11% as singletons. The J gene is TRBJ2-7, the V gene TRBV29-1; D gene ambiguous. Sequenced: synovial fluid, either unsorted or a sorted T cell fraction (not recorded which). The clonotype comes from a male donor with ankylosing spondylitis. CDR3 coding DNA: TGCAGCGCCATGAAACCGGGTAGCTCCTACGAGCAGTACTTC. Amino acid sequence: CSAMKPGSSYEQYF.